The 30 T cell receptor beta chains reported below all come from one sample, sequenced in a study of blood T cells in healthy people across ages. A J-beta primer mix and a sample-barcoded 5' primer were used in a second PCR of roughly 7 to 12 cycles. TCRdb processed the 5' RACE reads anew with MiXCR; each CDR3 protein has one entry. The table has about 400,000 distinct CDR3 sequences, roughly half seen once. The material sequenced was blood. The receptors shown here come from a man in his 60s in good health.

The chain joins TRBV12-3 or TRBV12-4 to TRBJ1-4; D unresolved. With 4 bases removed from V and 7 bases from J, the gap between germline ends came to 16 bases. CDR3 length equals 15 residues. This chain's CDR3 is CASSSVWQSGEKLFF. The CDR3 bases are TGTGCCAGCAGTTCTGTGTGGCAGTCAGGTGAAAAACTGTTTTTT.

The CDR3 nucleotides are TGTGCCAGCAGTTTGGGGTACGCTAACTATGGCTACACCTTC. Encoded protein: CASSLGYANYGYTF. The rearrangement links TRBV28 to TRBJ1-2; D is ambiguous. The CDR3 sequence is 14 residues long. V gave up 3 bases and J gave up 0 bases, with 8 bases separating them. Germline V gene sequence: CDR1 MDHEN, CDR2 SYDVKM.

The V gene is TRBV28, the J gene TRBJ2-7, with D perhaps being TRBD1 or TRBD2 (5 bases each). The J call is uncertain, as TRBJ2-5 better fits the DNA end. The V gene's germline CDR1 is MDHEN and CDR2 SYDVKM. The CDR3 spans 12 residues. As DNA, the CDR3 is TGTGCCAGCAGTACGGGGACGGAGACCCAGTACTTC. Its protein product is CASSTGTETQYF.

Regarding this clonotype: Being one base from a much bigger clone, this may be a read error. The J gene is TRBJ2-7, the V gene TRBV27; no clear D gene. The CDR3 runs 15 residues. Trimming left V 5 bases short and J 7 bases short, with 21 bases between. Germline loops: CDR1 MNHEY, CDR2 SMNVEV (reference sequence). CDR3 region: CASSLRAPIPSEQYF. CDR3 coding DNA: TGTGCCAGCAGTCTCCGGGCCCCTATCCCCAGTGAGCAGTACTTC.

The chain recombines TRBV12-3 or TRBV12-4 with TRBJ2-6, with D possibly matching TRBD2 (5 bases). The CDR3 extends over 14 amino acids. Deletions cut 8 bases from V and 0 bases from J, with 8 bases between. This CDR3 reads CASGSASGANVLTF. CDR3 in DNA: TGTGCCAGCGGTAGCGCCTCTGGGGCCAACGTCCTGACTTTC.

This clonotype was seen a few times. This rearrangement joins TRBV7-2 to TRBJ2-7, with D unresolved. Germline V lookup: CDR1 SGHTA, CDR2 FQGNSA. The CDR3 contains 13 residues. V gave up 1 base and J gave up 5 bases, with 9 bases separating them. This CDR3 is CASSLVLVDEQYF. Here the CDR3 DNA reads TGTGCCAGCAGCTTAGTGTTGGTTGACGAGCAGTACTTC.

This chain joins TRBV5-1 and TRBJ2-7; 11 nucleotides agree with TRBD2. The CDR3 is made up of 15 amino acids. The junction had 2 bases not matched to a gene; V was cut back by 0 bases and J by 3 bases. Germline V gives CDR1 SGHRS, CDR2 YFSETQ. The CDR3 nucleotides read TGCGCCAGCAGCTTGGATGGACTAGCGGGCTACGAGCAGTACTTC. This translates into CASSLDGLAGYEQYF.

The CDR3 region has the DNA TGCAGTGCTTGGGACAGGGGTAGACCGACAGATACGCAGTATTTT. It yields the protein CSAWDRGRPTDTQYF. V usage is TRBV20-1 and J usage is TRBJ2-3; TRBD1 aligns across 10 bases. V shed 5 bases, J shed 3 bases, and the junction held 8 bases outside the gene matches. This CDR3 contains 15 residues. CDR1 and CDR2 from the germline V gene are DFQATT and SNEGSKA (reference sequence).

The chain couples TRBV6-2 or TRBV6-3 to TRBJ1-1; 9 bases align to TRBD1. CDR1 is MNHEY, CDR2 SVGEGT, per germline. The CDR3 runs 15 residues. J gave up 4 bases and V 3 bases, and 6 bases lay outside the gene matches. The CDR3 DNA sequence: TGTGCCAGCAGTTATTCGGCACAGGGGGCCACTGAAGCTTTCTTT. Translation: CASSYSAQGATEAFF.

This clonotype was observed a handful of times. The rearrangement uses TRBV7-2 and TRBJ2-3, with TRBD2 matching over 7 bases. This CDR3 spans 15 amino acids. From germline, CDR1 is SGHTA and CDR2 FQGNSA. V was pared by 5 bases and J by 0 bases, with 5 bases of the junction left unmatched. CDR3 DNA: TGTGCCAGCAGCCCCGGGGGGTCTAGCACAGATACGCAGTATTTT. Its translation is CASSPGGSSTDTQYF. Full variable domain (outside the CDR3, taken from reference TRBV7-2 and TRBJ2-3): GAGVSQSPSNKVTEKGKDVELRCDPISGHTALYWYRQSLGQGLEFLIYFQGNSAPDKSGLPSDRFSAERTGGSVSTLTIQRTQQEDSAVYLCASSPGGSSTDTQYFGPGTRLTVL.

This clonotype has only a few counts. The V gene is TRBV20-1, the J gene TRBJ2-1, with 8 bases identical to TRBD2. V trimming: 3 bases; J trimming: 7 bases; junction bases outside the gene matches: 11. This CDR3 has 15 amino acids. Per germline, CDR1 DFQATT and CDR2 SNEGSKA (reference sequence). CDR3 bases: TGCAGTGCTAGGGATCCGGGACGGGGGGGTAATGAGCAGTTCTTC. Translating gives CSARDPGRGGNEQFF.

This clonotype has a handful of counts. V gene TRBV14 combines with J gene TRBJ2-7, with TRBD2 identical over 9 bases. Germline values: CDR1 SGHDN, CDR2 FVKESK. The J segment lost 7 bases and the V segment lost 4 bases, leaving 5 bases of the junction unmatched. The CDR3 spans 13 residues. The CDR3 region is CASSPWREGEQYF. CDR3 nucleotide sequence: TGTGCCAGCAGCCCCTGGCGGGAGGGTGAGCAGTACTTC.

A few counts support this clonotype. In nucleotides, the CDR3 is TGTGCCTGGAGTGTAGCTGTTGGAGGCGAGCAGTACTTC. Translation: CAWSVAVGGEQYF. This chain joins TRBV30 and TRBJ2-7, with D possibly matching TRBD2 (5 bases). This CDR3 has 13 residues. The germline CDR1 and CDR2 sequences are GTSNPN and SVGIG (reference sequence). Trimming removed 0 bases at V and 6 bases at J, with 12 bases between.

V and J are TRBV6-2 or TRBV6-3 and TRBJ2-1; D assignment may be TRBD1 or TRBD2 (5 bases each). The CDR3 spans 14 residues. The germline CDR1 and CDR2 sequences are MNHEY and SVGEGT. The V gene lost 10 bases and the J gene lost 4 bases, with 17 bases spanning the gap. The CDR3 coding sequence is TGTGCCACCACCTCGGGGCGGATTTACAATGAGCAGTTCTTC. Protein sequence: CATTSGRIYNEQFF.

The sample holds one count of this clonotype. The rearrangement uses TRBV29-1 and TRBJ2-1; D unresolved. The J call is uncertain, as TRBJ2-7 better fits the DNA end. The CDR3 is 12 residues long. Germline V lookup: CDR1 SQVTM, CDR2 ANQGSEA. Here the CDR3 reads CSARTYGYEQYF. The DNA of the CDR3 is TGCAGCGCGCGGACCTACGGGTACGAGCAGTACTTC.

The rearrangement joins TRBV20-1 to TRBJ1-2; D unclear. The V end was cut by 5 bases, the J end by 9 bases, with 19 bases between. Germline values: CDR1 DFQATT, CDR2 SNEGSKA (reference sequence). This CDR3 comprises 13 residues. The CDR3 region is CSAHCEAVLCYTF. CDR3 DNA: TGCAGTGCTCATTGCGAGGCGGTCTTATGCTACACCTTC.

The J gene is TRBJ2-5, the V gene TRBV7-9; 9 positions agree with TRBD2. Germline V gene sequence: CDR1 SEHNR, CDR2 FQNEAQ (reference sequence). The J segment lost 3 bases and the V segment lost 2 bases, leaving 4 bases of the junction unmatched. CDR3 length: 15 amino acids. In nucleotides, the CDR3 is TGTGCCAGCAGCTTATTAGCGGGAGTAAAAGAGACCCAGTACTTC. Residues: CASSLLAGVKETQYF.

V and J are TRBV10-3 and TRBJ2-5; TRBD2 is a possible D gene (6 bases). The CDR3 is 13 amino acids. V was shortened by 7 bases and J by 2 bases, with 11 bases between the two germline ends. The V gene's germline CDR1 is ENHRY and CDR2 SYGVKD. CDR3 protein: CAITRDLQETQYF. Written as DNA, the CDR3 is TGTGCCATCACCCGGGACTTGCAAGAGACCCAGTACTTC.

The V call is TRBV20-1, the J call TRBJ2-7; D perhaps matches TRBD1 (6 bases). The last part of the DNA fits TRBJ2-5 better; the J call may be wrong. Germline V lookup: CDR1 DFQATT, CDR2 SNEGSKA (reference sequence). CDR3 length: 15 amino acids. CDR3 sequence: CSRKETQGLVETQYF. For the CDR3, the DNA is TGCAGTAGAAAGGAGACACAGGGATTGGTAGAGACCCAGTACTTC.

The chain joins TRBV21-1 to TRBJ1-1. TRBV21-1 is designated a pseudogene. The CDR3 runs to 12 residues. The CDR3, as DNA: TGTGCCAACAACACAGGGGTGACTGAAGCTTTCTTT. This gives the protein CANNTGVTEAFF.

This clonotype has more than one count but fewer than ten. This chain uses TRBV27 with TRBJ2-7; D is possibly TRBD1 or TRBD2 (5 bases each). CDR1 is MNHEY, CDR2 SMNVEV, per germline (reference sequence). The CDR3 covers 13 residues. V was clipped by 6 bases and J by 4 bases, with 13 bases between them. In nucleotides, the CDR3 is TGTGCCAGCAGGAGGGGCAGGGAGTACGAGCAGTACTTC. Protein product: CASRRGREYEQYF.

This clonotype was recorded a few times. The V call is TRBV6-5, the J call TRBJ2-1; TRBD1 might be the D (5 bases). The CDR3 is 14 amino acids. The germline V gene has CDR1 MNHEY and CDR2 SVGAGI. The V end lost 1 base, the J end lost 6 bases, and 10 bases lay between the germline ends. CDR3 protein: CASSYWGQTNEQFF. CDR3 coding DNA: TGTGCCAGCAGTTACTGGGGCCAAACCAATGAGCAGTTCTTC.

V gene TRBV6-6 combines with J gene TRBJ2-3; unclear D gene. Germline V gene sequence: CDR1 MNHNY, CDR2 SVGAGI (reference sequence). The CDR3 has 14 amino acids. Trimming removed 5 bases at V and 0 bases at J, with 9 bases between. CDR3 amino acids: CASSVPTSTDTQYF. The CDR3 nucleotides read TGTGCCAGCAGTGTTCCCACTAGCACAGATACGCAGTATTTT.

This clonotype was seen many times. The rearrangement joins TRBV7-9 to TRBJ1-2, with D possibly matching TRBD1 (6 bases). CDR1 and CDR2 (germline): SEHNR, FQNEAQ (reference sequence). Trimming left V 10 bases short and J 4 bases short, with 13 bases between. The length of the CDR3 is 12 residues. The CDR3 spells CATDRTVYGYTF. The CDR3 nucleotides are TGTGCCACCGACCGGACAGTCTATGGCTACACCTTC.

This clonotype has more than one count but fewer than ten. The rearrangement links TRBV29-1 to TRBJ1-5, with a possible D match to TRBD1 (6 bases). CDR1 is SQVTM and CDR2 is ANQGSEA in the germline V gene. Trimming stripped 7 bases from V and 3 bases from J, with 13 bases between. This CDR3 has 13 residues. CDR3 sequence (DNA): TGCAGCGCCCGAGGGGGACTCAATCAGCCCCAGCATTTT. Translated: CSARGGLNQPQHF.

The V gene is TRBV18, the J gene TRBJ2-2; D remains ambiguous. Looked up from germline, CDR1 is KGHSH and CDR2 is LQKENI. V lost 3 bases and J lost 0, with 20 bases in between. The CDR3 runs 19 residues. Here the CDR3 DNA reads TGTGCCAGCTCACCCTATGACCTCGGCACAAACCCGAACACCGGGGAGCTGTTTTTT. Its translation: CASSPYDLGTNPNTGELFF.

This clonotype was detected ten times or more. The V call is TRBV2, the J call TRBJ1-4; 8 positions agree with TRBD1. The germline V gene has CDR1 SNHLY and CDR2 FYNNEI. Trimming removed 5 bases from V and 7 bases from J; junction bases left unmatched: 9. CDR3 length equals 15 residues. The CDR3: CASSLGQEGSEKLFF. The CDR3 DNA sequence: TGTGCCAGCAGTCTGGGACAGGAGGGGAGTGAAAAACTGTTTTTT.

The CDR3 sequence is CASSRTSQETQYF. CDR3 in DNA: TGTGCCAGCAGCAGGACTAGCCAAGAGACCCAGTACTTC. This chain uses TRBV11-2 with TRBJ2-5; TRBD2 matches 7 bases. The CDR3 is 13 residues long. The germline V gene encodes CDR1 SGHAT and CDR2 FQNNGV. V gave up 5 bases and J gave up 1 base; unmatched junction bases: 1.

This chain uses TRBV6-1 with TRBJ2-1; D gene ambiguous. The germline CDR1 and CDR2 sequences are MNHNS and SASEGT. V lost 6 bases and J 7 bases, leaving 19 bases between the germline ends. This CDR3 region has 15 residues. This CDR3 reads CASSTPRTGRNEQFF. The CDR3 DNA is TGTGCCAGCAGCACACCCCGGACGGGTCGAAATGAGCAGTTCTTC.

The chain is built from TRBV15 and TRBJ2-7; D remains unclear. The last part of the DNA fits TRBJ2-5 better; the J call may be wrong. The CDR3 consists of 16 residues. Germline-derived CDR1 and CDR2 are LNHNV and YYDKDF (reference sequence). The CDR3 region is CATSRDTAPGGETQYF. The CDR3 DNA sequence: TGTGCCACCAGCAGAGATACGGCCCCGGGTGGAGAGACCCAGTACTTC.